The 30 T cell receptor beta chains below all came from one sample that was sequenced in a study of shared clonotypes between healthy human individuals. The table came from immunoSEQ multiplex PCR; TCRdb's copy has only in-frame clones and leaves some out. Of around 1.9 million clones listed, 93% are singletons. CD45RO-negative, CCR7-selected cells formed the naive CD8 fraction, which excluded terminally differentiated effector memory CD45RA+ cells. The specimen was naive CD8+ T cells from PBMCs. The origin of the receptors is a man between 18 and 29 years old in good health. Some clones in this sample may be carry-over from other donors' samples.

Remarks on this clone: One junction end does not reproduce the germline sequence, and a read error may be involved. The genes are TRBV28 and TRBJ1-1; D remains ambiguous. In germline, CDR1 is MDHEN, CDR2 SYDVKM. The CDR3 spans 12 residues. CDR3 sequence reads: CTSSLVSTEAFF. DNA of the CDR3: TGTACCAGCAGTTTAGTTTCCACTGAAGCTTTCTTT.

The chain links TRBV11-2 to TRBJ2-7, with a weak D call TRBD1 (8 bases). Trimming shortened V by 7 bases and J by 4 bases, and 32 bases separated the two germline ends. From germline, CDR1 is SGHAT and CDR2 FQNNGV. The CDR3 contains 19 residues. The CDR3 spells CASTLISDRDAGVPYEQYF. CDR3 nucleotide sequence: TGTGCCAGCACCCTGATATCGGACAGGGACGCGGGAGTACCATACGAGCAGTACTTC. Filled out from reference TRBV11-2 and TRBJ2-7, the complete variable domain reads EAGVAQSPRYKIIEKRQSVAFWCNPISGHATLYWYQQILGQGPKLLIQFQNNGVVDDSQLPKDRFSAERLKGVDSTLKIQPAKLEDSAVYLCASTLISDRDAGVPYEQYFGPGTRLTVT.

Note on this clone: The same CDR3 is also encoded by other DNA sequences in this sample. The CDR3 spells CASSGYEQYF. In DNA form, the CDR3 reads TGTGCCAGCAGCGGTTACGAGCAGTACTTC. The chain carries TRBV28 and TRBJ2-7; D not certain. The CDR3 extends over 10 amino acids. Germline lookup yields CDR1 MDHEN and CDR2 SYDVKM. The V end was cut by 6 bases, the J end by 4 bases, with 4 bases between.

The chain joins TRBV9 to TRBJ2-5; the D call may be TRBD1 or TRBD2 (5 bases each). The CDR3 is made up of 15 amino acids. V shed 3 bases and J shed 3 bases, with 15 bases lying between them. The V gene's germline CDR1 is SGDLS and CDR2 YYNGEE. The CDR3 sequence: CASSGGTLVEETQYF. CDR3 sequence (DNA): TGTGCCAGCAGCGGGGGGACGTTAGTTGAAGAGACCCAGTACTTC.

The J gene is TRBJ1-2, the V gene TRBV11-1; 7 bases map to TRBD1. The CDR3 spans 14 residues. The germline V gene has CDR1 SGHAT and CDR2 FQDESV (reference sequence). Trimming at V came to 7 bases and at J to 8 bases, leaving 13 bases not matched to a gene. Here the CDR3 DNA reads TGTGCCAGCACCCCCACAGGGGTGAGATACGGCTACACCTTC. Translation gives CASTPTGVRYGYTF. Variable domain in full (rest from reference TRBV11-1 and TRBJ1-2): EAEVAQSPRYKITEKSQAVAFWCDPISGHATLYWYRQILGQGPELLVQFQDESVVDDSQLPKDRFSAERLKGVDSTLKIQPAELGDSAMYLCASTPTGVRYGYTFGSGTRLTVV.

The CDR3 region is CASSDVLLGSGANVLTF. For the CDR3, the DNA is TGTGCCAGCAGTGACGTTTTGTTGGGGTCTGGGGCCAACGTCCTGACTTTC. This chain connects TRBV2 to TRBJ2-6; D unresolved. This CDR3 spans 17 amino acids. Germline V gene data show CDR1 as SNHLY and CDR2 as FYNNEI. Trimming removed 3 bases at V and 1 base at J, with 13 bases between.

This sequence joins TRBV7-9 and TRBJ1-4, with D hard to call. V was clipped by 7 bases and J by 0 bases, with 21 bases between them. Germline CDR1 SEHNR, CDR2 FQNEAQ (reference sequence). The CDR3 contains 18 residues. CDR3 protein: CASKETEVFPATNEKLFF. The CDR3 bases are TGTGCCAGCAAGGAAACGGAAGTTTTCCCCGCAACTAATGAAAAACTGTTTTTT.

This clone was detected only once. Other DNA sequences from this sample encode an identical CDR3 as well. This chain joins TRBV28 and TRBJ1-5; 11 bases are a match to TRBD1. Trimming removed 5 bases from V and 4 bases from J; junction bases left unmatched: 7. The CDR3 spans 16 residues. Germline values: CDR1 MDHEN, CDR2 SYDVKM. The CDR3 region has the DNA TGTGCCAGCAGTCCTCCGGGACAGGGGGGGAATCAGCCCCAGCATTTT. Encoded protein: CASSPPGQGGNQPQHF.

V and J are TRBV4-1 and TRBJ2-1, with 7 bases lining up with TRBD2. CDR3 length: 16 residues. Trimming removed 6 bases from V and 0 bases from J; junction bases left unmatched: 8. CDR1 is MGHRA and CDR2 is YSYEKL in the germline V gene. CDR3: CASRPSGFSSYNEQFF. For the CDR3, the DNA is TGCGCCAGCAGGCCTAGCGGCTTCAGCTCCTACAATGAGCAGTTCTTC.

V is TRBV2 and J is TRBJ2-1; 14 nucleotides match TRBD2. Germline V lookup: CDR1 SNHLY, CDR2 FYNNEI. The V gene end was trimmed by 6 bases and the J gene end by 3 bases; junction bases not matched to a gene: 4. The CDR3 extends over 16 amino acids. The CDR3 DNA is TGTGCCAGCAGAGGACTAGCGGGAGGACTCTACAATGAGCAGTTCTTC. This translates into CASRGLAGGLYNEQFF.

The rearrangement joins TRBV7-9 to TRBJ2-3; 8 bases map to TRBD1. Looked up from germline, CDR1 is SEHNR and CDR2 is FQNEAQ (reference sequence). J lost 1 base, V lost 3 bases, and 6 bases had no gene match. This CDR3 has 16 amino acids. CDR3 DNA sequence: TGTGCCAGCAGCTTGACAGGGGCGCAGGGCACAGATACGCAGTATTTT. It encodes CASSLTGAQGTDTQYF.

The chain links TRBV5-6 to TRBJ2-1; 7 bases align to TRBD1. With 0 bases clipped from V and 7 bases from J, the junction kept 7 bases outside the gene matches. Germline V CDR1 and CDR2: SGHDT, YYEEEE. This CDR3 has 15 residues. CDR3 DNA: TGTGCCAGCAGCTTGGGAGGGACAGTCCTAAATGAGCAGTTCTTC. Translated: CASSLGGTVLNEQFF. The whole variable domain, remainder taken from reference TRBV5-6 and TRBJ2-1, is DAGVTQSPTHLIKTRGQQVTLRCSPKSGHDTVSWYQQALGQGPQFIFQYYEEEERQRGNFPDRFSGHQFPNYSSELNVNALLLGDSALYLCASSLGGTVLNEQFFGPGTRLTVL.

The CDR3 coding sequence is TGCGCCAGCAGCCAGCGAGCGGGGAGCACAGATACGCAGTATTTT. The encoded protein is CASSQRAGSTDTQYF. V is TRBV4-3 and J is TRBJ2-3, with 7 nucleotides matching TRBD2. The CDR3 is 15 residues long. V dropped 3 bases and J dropped 0; count of bases not matched to a gene: 3. Germline V gene sequence: CDR1 LGHNA, CDR2 YSLEER.

The V call is TRBV4-1, the J call TRBJ2-1; D unresolved. Trimming took off 0 bases at V and 7 bases at J, with 22 bases between the two ends. Germline CDR1 reads MGHRA; CDR2 reads YSYEKL. The CDR3 is 18 amino acids. CDR3 DNA: TGCGCCAGCAGCCAAGACCTTGGGTGGGAACCCGCTGGGAATGAGCAGTTCTTC. Translating it yields CASSQDLGWEPAGNEQFF.

The chain is built from TRBV28 and TRBJ1-1; 7 nucleotides line up with TRBD1. Germline assignment: CDR1 MDHEN and CDR2 SYDVKM. This CDR3 region has 13 residues. The V segment lost 2 bases and the J segment 5 bases; nucleotides outside the gene matches: 2. CDR3 coding DNA: TGTGCCAGCAGTTTAGACAGGGTTACTGAAGCTTTCTTT. Residues: CASSLDRVTEAFF.

This chain uses TRBV27 with TRBJ1-5; weak D call: TRBD1 (5 bases). Trimming stripped 1 base from V and 6 bases from J, with 10 bases between. Germline V lookup: CDR1 MNHEY, CDR2 SMNVEV (reference sequence). This CDR3 comprises 14 residues. For the CDR3, the DNA is TGTGCCAGCAGTTTATGGGCGGGGGTTCAGCCCCAGCATTTT. Translation gives CASSLWAGVQPQHF.

The chain carries TRBV7-8 and TRBJ2-5; a weak D match, TRBD1 (6 bases). V lost 1 base, J lost 3 bases, and 15 bases lay in between. The CDR3 spans 16 residues. Germline CDR1 and CDR2: SGHVS and FQNEAQ. The CDR3 protein is CASSLDWQGKEETQYF. CDR3 sequence (DNA): TGTGCCAGCAGCTTAGATTGGCAGGGGAAAGAAGAGACCCAGTACTTC.

A note on this clone: A read error may account for a junction end that differs from germline. This chain connects TRBV7-6 to TRBJ2-1; 9 nucleotides match TRBD2. This CDR3 has 16 amino acids. The V gene's germline CDR1 is SGHVS and CDR2 FNYEAQ. The CDR3 region is CASTPLAGNPPLGEVF. Here the CDR3 DNA reads TGTGCCAGCACCCCCCTAGCGGGAAACCCGCCGTTGGGCGAGGTCTTC.

The rearrangement uses TRBV7-8 and TRBJ2-7; no clear D. The CDR3 covers 13 residues. Germline V gives CDR1 SGHVS, CDR2 FQNEAQ. V was shortened by 0 bases and J by 5 bases, with 8 bases between the two germline ends. The CDR3 reads CASSLAWGNEQYF. In DNA, the CDR3 is TGTGCCAGCAGCTTAGCATGGGGAAACGAGCAGTACTTC.

Concerning this clone itself: This sample includes further DNA sequences coding for the same CDR3. This chain connects TRBV27 to TRBJ2-5; no definite D call. The V end lost 4 bases, the J end lost 1 base, and 1 base lay between the germline ends. The CDR3 loop spans 11 amino acids. Germline CDR1 reads MNHEY; CDR2 reads SMNVEV (reference sequence). CDR3 sequence reads: CASSSQETQYF. CDR3 coding DNA: TGTGCCAGCAGTTCCCAAGAGACCCAGTACTTC.

V is TRBV11-2 and J is TRBJ2-7; either TRBD1 or TRBD2 may supply D (5 bases each). The CDR3 is made up of 16 amino acids. The germline V and J ends were trimmed by 5 bases and 2 bases, with 19 bases remaining between them. From germline, CDR1 is SGHAT and CDR2 FQNNGV. As DNA, the CDR3 is TGTGCCAGCAGCCCTTTTAACAGGACTCTAACCTACGAGCAGTACTTC. This translates into CASSPFNRTLTYEQYF.

A note on this clone: Different DNA sequences within this sample yield the same CDR3. The chain recombines TRBV9 with TRBJ2-1; a weak D match, TRBD2 (7 bases). The CDR3 contains 16 residues. In germline, CDR1 is SGDLS, CDR2 YYNGEE. The germline V and J ends were trimmed by 2 bases and 0 bases, with 12 bases remaining between them. CDR3 nucleotides: TGTGCCAGCAGCGTGGGGGGCGGGAGCTCCTACAATGAGCAGTTCTTC. Translating gives CASSVGGGSSYNEQFF.

The chain has TRBV19 and TRBJ2-7, with D maybe TRBD1 (6 bases). The V gene lost 5 bases and the J gene lost 3 bases, with 17 bases spanning the gap. The CDR3 has 15 amino acids. Germline V CDR1 and CDR2: LNHDA, SQIVND (reference sequence). The CDR3 region is CASSLRDTGYYEQYF. The DNA for the CDR3 is TGTGCCAGTAGTCTCCGGGACACCGGTTACTACGAGCAGTACTTC.

The table lists this clone with a count of one. The chain employs TRBV25-1 and TRBJ2-7; TRBD2 matches at 10 bases. CDR3 size: 17 residues. CDR1 is MGHDK and CDR2 is SYGVNS in the germline V gene. The trim removed 0 bases at V and 2 bases at J, leaving 7 bases unmatched. The CDR3 bases are TGTGCCAGCAGTGAATATTCGGGGACTAGCGTAGCCTACGAGCAGTACTTC. Amino acid sequence: CASSEYSGTSVAYEQYF.

The chain combines TRBV28 with TRBJ2-1, with no clear D. This CDR3 spans 12 amino acids. Trimming shortened V by 3 bases and J by 8 bases, and 8 bases separated the two germline ends. CDR1 is MDHEN, CDR2 SYDVKM, per germline. CDR3 in amino acids: CASSFRTDEQFF. The CDR3 DNA sequence: TGTGCCAGCAGTTTCCGGACGGATGAGCAGTTCTTC. Full variable domain (rest looked up from reference TRBV28 and TRBJ2-1): DVKVTQSSRYLVKRTGEKVFLECVQDMDHENMFWYRQDPGLGLRLIYFSYDVKMKEKGDIPEGYSVSREKKERFSLILESASTNQTSMYLCASSFRTDEQFFGPGTRLTVL.

This chain joins TRBV19 and TRBJ2-7; 8 bases fit TRBD2. This CDR3 region has 17 residues. Germline CDR1 is LNHDA and CDR2 is SQIVND (reference sequence). V trimming: 3 bases; J trimming: 0 bases; junction bases outside the gene matches: 10. The CDR3 sequence is CASSMGTSGYSSYEQYF. The CDR3 DNA follows: TGTGCCAGTAGTATGGGAACTAGCGGTTATAGCTCCTACGAGCAGTACTTC.

The chain employs TRBV7-9 and TRBJ2-1; no firm D call. Germline V CDR1 and CDR2: SEHNR, FQNEAQ (reference sequence). V shed 4 bases and J shed 7 bases, with 11 bases lying between them. CDR3 length: 13 amino acids. The CDR3 DNA sequence: TGTGCCAGCAGCTCACGCCACGGGAATGAGCAGTTCTTC. This codes for CASSSRHGNEQFF.

The chain recombines TRBV10-3 with TRBJ2-7; no reliable D call. The CDR3 spans 15 residues. The germline V gene has CDR1 ENHRY and CDR2 SYGVKD. V lost 6 bases to trimming and J lost 0 bases, with 15 bases between them. CDR3 bases: TGTGCCATCAGCTACTCGGAAGGGCCCTCCTACGAGCAGTACTTC. Residues: CAISYSEGPSYEQYF.

Details on this clone: This sample also contains other DNA sequences that code for the same CDR3. The V and J genes are TRBV6-5 and TRBJ1-1; 9 positions agree with TRBD1. The germline V gene has CDR1 MNHEY and CDR2 SVGAGI. The V segment lost 0 bases and the J segment 8 bases; nucleotides outside the gene matches: 4. This CDR3 spans 14 amino acids. The CDR3 coding sequence is TGTGCCAGCAGTTACTCCCGGACAGGGGCCGAAGCTTTCTTT. Amino acids: CASSYSRTGAEAFF.

The V call is TRBV10-3, the J call TRBJ2-5; D is ambiguous. The V end lost 2 bases, the J end lost 2 bases, and 15 bases lay between the germline ends. CDR3 length: 16 residues. Germline lookup yields CDR1 ENHRY and CDR2 SYGVKD. Here the CDR3 reads CAISEGSIAGQETQYF. The CDR3 DNA reads TGTGCCATCAGTGAGGGTAGTATCGCAGGTCAAGAGACCCAGTACTTC.